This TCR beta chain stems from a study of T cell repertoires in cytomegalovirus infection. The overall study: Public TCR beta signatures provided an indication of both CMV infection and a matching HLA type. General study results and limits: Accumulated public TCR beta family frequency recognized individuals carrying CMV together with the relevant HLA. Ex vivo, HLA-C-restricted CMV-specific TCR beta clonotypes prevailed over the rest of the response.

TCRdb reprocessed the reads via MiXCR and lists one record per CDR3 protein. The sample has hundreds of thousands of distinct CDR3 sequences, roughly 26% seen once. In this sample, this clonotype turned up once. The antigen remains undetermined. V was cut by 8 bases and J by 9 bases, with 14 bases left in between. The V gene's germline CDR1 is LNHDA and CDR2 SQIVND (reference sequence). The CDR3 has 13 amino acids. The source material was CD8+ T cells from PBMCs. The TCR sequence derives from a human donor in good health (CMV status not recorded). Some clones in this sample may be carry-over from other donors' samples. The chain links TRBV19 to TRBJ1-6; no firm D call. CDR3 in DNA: TGTGCCAGTCTCGGGAATGGAATTTCACCCCTCCACTTT. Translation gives CASLGNGISPLHF.